The rows below give T cell receptor beta chains drawn from one sample of a study of shared clonotypes between healthy human individuals. Method: immunoSEQ multiplex PCR; TCRdb's copy keeps in-frame clones and lacks some. This table holds 630,000 or so clones, 98% found once. Material: naive CD8+ T cells sorted from blood. These receptors were collected from a man under 40 in good health. Each CDR3 is given with its conserved first and last residue. Each record gives: V gene, CDR3 length, clone size, J gene, D gene, CDR3 DNA, CDR3 protein. The D gene is left open where the match is weak. Part of the rows lack a size; the others show once, few, many or a class for expanded clones.

V: TRBV10-2; length: 15; size: NA; J: TRBJ2-7; D: TRBD1; DNA: TGCGCCAGCAGTGGAGGACCGGGACAGTTCTACGAGCAGTACTTC; CDR3: CASSGGPGQFYEQYF
V: TRBV7-6; length: 15; size: NA; J: TRBJ1-2; D: NA; DNA: TGTGCCAGCAGCTTACAAAAACAGGGTTTCAATGGCTACACCTTC; CDR3: CASSLQKQGFNGYTF
V: TRBV27; length: 12; size: NA; J: TRBJ2-3; D: NA; DNA: TGTGCCAGCAGTATTACAGGAGAGGCGCAGTATTTT; CDR3: CASSITGEAQYF
V: TRBV4-3; length: 18; size: once; J: TRBJ2-3; D: NA; DNA: TGCGCCAGCAGCCAAGATTCCCTAAGTGGATCTAGCACAGATACGCAGTATTTT; CDR3: CASSQDSLSGSSTDTQYF
V: TRBV7-9; length: 13; size: once; J: TRBJ2-1; D: NA; DNA: TGTGCCAGCAGCTGGACACAGTACAATGAGCAGTTCTTC; CDR3: CASSWTQYNEQFF
V: TRBV2; length: 17; size: NA; J: TRBJ1-3; D: TRBD1; DNA: TGTGCCAGCAGTGACCCGACAGGGGCCCTCTCTGGAAACACCATATATTTT; CDR3: CASSDPTGALSGNTIYF
V: TRBV1; length: 17; size: NA; J: TRBJ2-6; D: NA; DNA: TGCACCAGCAGGAACTGTCGTTTGTGCAGTCGGGCCAACGTCCTGACTTTC; CDR3: CTSRNCRLCSRANVLTF
V: TRBV28; length: 13; size: NA; J: TRBJ2-7; D: NA; DNA: TGTGCCAGCAACCCGCTAACCTCCTACGAGCAGTACTTC; CDR3: CASNPLTSYEQYF
V: TRBV27; length: 13; size: NA; J: TRBJ1-2; D: NA; DNA: TGTGCCAGCACCTCAGGAGGGTTCGAGGGCTACACCTTC; CDR3: CASTSGGFEGYTF
V: TRBV25-1; length: 14; size: NA; J: TRBJ2-2; D: NA; DNA: TGTGCCAGCAGTGAGGGACTGCACACCGGGGAGCTGTTTTTT; CDR3: CASSEGLHTGELFF
V: TRBV27; length: 14; size: NA; J: TRBJ1-1; D: NA; DNA: TGTGCCAGCAGTTCCACAGTTCTGAACACTGAAGCTTTCTTT; CDR3: CASSSTVLNTEAFF
V: TRBV4-3; length: 16; size: NA; J: TRBJ2-3; D: TRBD1; DNA: TGCGCCAGCAGCCAGGACGCGGACAGGAGAACAGATACGCAGTATTTT; CDR3: CASSQDADRRTDTQYF
V: TRBV5-6; length: 15; size: NA; J: TRBJ2-2; D: NA; DNA: TGTGCCAGCAGCTTGACAGGGTCGGTCACCGGGGAGCTGTTTTTT; CDR3: CASSLTGSVTGELFF
V: TRBV25-1; length: 15; size: NA; J: TRBJ2-1; D: TRBD2; DNA: TGTGCCAGCATAGCGGGAGGGCCGAGGTTGAATGAGCAGTTCTTC; CDR3: CASIAGGPRLNEQFF
V: TRBV7-2; length: 15; size: NA; J: TRBJ2-7; D: NA; DNA: TGTGCCAGCAGCTTAGGGAGTGGGTCTAGCGACGAGCAGTACTTC; CDR3: CASSLGSGSSDEQYF
V: TRBV7-6; length: 13; size: NA; J: TRBJ2-7; D: NA; DNA: TGTGCCAGCAGCGCCGTCGGTGGCTACGAGCAGTACTTC; CDR3: CASSAVGGYEQYF
V: TRBV7-9; length: 15; size: NA; J: TRBJ1-1; D: TRBD1; DNA: TGTGCCAGCAGCTTAGTGGGACAGGGGGCAACTGAAGCTTTCTTT; CDR3: CASSLVGQGATEAFF
V: TRBV10-2; length: 12; size: NA; J: TRBJ2-7; D: NA; DNA: TGCGCCAGCAGTGAGTCCGCTTACGAGCAGTACTTC; CDR3: CASSESAYEQYF
V: TRBV11-2; length: 13; size: NA; J: TRBJ2-7; D: NA; DNA: TGTGCCAGCAGCTTAGGGACTACCTACGAGCAGTACTTC; CDR3: CASSLGTTYEQYF
V: TRBV27; length: 14; size: NA; J: TRBJ2-7; D: NA; DNA: TGTGCCAGCAGTTCCTATGGCCCTTCCTACGAGCAGTACTTC; CDR3: CASSSYGPSYEQYF
V: TRBV5-4; length: 13; size: once; J: TRBJ1-2; D: NA; DNA: TGTGCCAGCAGCTTGGCGGACAACTATGGCTACACCTTC; CDR3: CASSLADNYGYTF
V: TRBV18; length: 18; size: NA; J: TRBJ1-5; D: TRBD1; DNA: TGTGCCAGCTCACCAGAGACAGGGGAGCTTTATAGCAATCAGCCCCAGCATTTT; CDR3: CASSPETGELYSNQPQHF
V: TRBV15; length: 16; size: NA; J: TRBJ2-1; D: NA; DNA: TGTGCCACCAGCAGAGTGGGCGGAGAATCCTACAATGAGCAGTTCTTC; CDR3: CATSRVGGESYNEQFF
V: TRBV7-9; length: 15; size: NA; J: TRBJ2-1; D: NA; DNA: TGTGCCAGCAGCCCGCGACTAGTCCGGTACAATGAGCAGTTCTTC; CDR3: CASSPRLVRYNEQFF
V: TRBV16; length: 16; size: NA; J: TRBJ2-5; D: TRBD1; DNA: TGTGCCAGCAGCCAATCGGACAGGGTTCGGCAAGAGACCCAGTACTTC; CDR3: CASSQSDRVRQETQYF
V: TRBV7-9; length: 15; size: NA; J: TRBJ2-7; D: TRBD2; DNA: TGTGCCAGCAGCTCGAGAGCGGGAGGGCCCGACGAGCAGTACTTC; CDR3: CASSSRAGGPDEQYF
V: TRBV5-4; length: 16; size: NA; J: TRBJ2-1; D: TRBD2; DNA: TGTGCCAGCAGCTTACCCGCCGGGACTAGGAGAGATGAGCAGTTCTTC; CDR3: CASSLPAGTRRDEQFF
V: TRBV6-1; length: 15; size: NA; J: TRBJ2-7; D: NA; DNA: TGTGCCAGCAGTGAAGCGTTACATGGCCAGTACGAGCAGTACTTC; CDR3: CASSEALHGQYEQYF
V: TRBV28; length: 12; size: NA; J: TRBJ2-3; D: TRBD2; DNA: TGTGCCAGCAGCTGGGGGGGAGATACGCAGTATTTT; CDR3: CASSWGGDTQYF
V: TRBV10-2; length: 13; size: NA; J: TRBJ2-1; D: NA; DNA: TGCGCCAGCACAGTGATCACTAGAAGTGAGCAGTTCTTC; CDR3: CASTVITRSEQFF
V: TRBV11-3; length: 14; size: NA; J: TRBJ2-7; D: NA; DNA: TGTGCCAGCAGCTTTTCGGGGGGCACCTACGAGCAGTACTTC; CDR3: CASSFSGGTYEQYF
V: TRBV11-2; length: 16; size: NA; J: TRBJ2-7; D: NA; DNA: TGTGCCAGCAGCTTAGGACGGGACGGTTCAAGGGACGAGCAGTACTTC; CDR3: CASSLGRDGSRDEQYF
V: TRBV7-9; length: 16; size: NA; J: TRBJ2-7; D: TRBD1; DNA: TGTGCCAGCACCCTCCCCGGGACAGGGAACTCCTACGAGCAGTACTTC; CDR3: CASTLPGTGNSYEQYF
V: TRBV6-5; length: 13; size: NA; J: TRBJ1-1; D: NA; DNA: TGTGCCAGCACCCGAGGGATGAACACTGAAGCTTTCTTT; CDR3: CASTRGMNTEAFF
V: TRBV4-3; length: 17; size: NA; J: TRBJ2-7; D: NA; DNA: TGCGCCAGCAGCCAAGATGTCGGGGGTACCCTCTCCTACGAGCAGTACTTC; CDR3: CASSQDVGGTLSYEQYF
V: TRBV28; length: 16; size: once; J: TRBJ2-5; D: NA; DNA: TGTGCCAGCAGTCCAACGCTTTTAGGGATACAAGAGACCCAGTACTTC; CDR3: CASSPTLLGIQETQYF
V: TRBV7-8; length: 19; size: NA; J: TRBJ2-1; D: TRBD1; DNA: TGTGCCAGCAGCTTAGGATGGACAGGGACAGCCTACCCCGACAATGAGCAGTTCTTC; CDR3: CASSLGWTGTAYPDNEQFF
V: TRBV29-1; length: 19; size: NA; J: TRBJ2-7; D: TRBD2; DNA: TGCAGCGTTGAAGCCAGGGGGACTAGCGGGACAGCTAGGGTCTACGAGCAGTACTTC; CDR3: CSVEARGTSGTARVYEQYF
V: TRBV5-1; length: 15; size: NA; J: TRBJ2-7; D: NA; DNA: TGCGCCAGCAGCTTCGGACAAACGCCTACCTACGAGCAGTACTTC; CDR3: CASSFGQTPTYEQYF
V: TRBV9; length: 19; size: NA; J: TRBJ2-5; D: TRBD2; DNA: TGTGCCAGCAGCGAGGGACTAGCGGGAGGATCTGGTTACCAAGAGACCCAGTACTTC; CDR3: CASSEGLAGGSGYQETQYF
V: TRBV25-1; length: 13; size: NA; J: TRBJ2-1; D: TRBD1; DNA: TGTGCCAGCAGTGAGAAGGGGGCCTATGAGCAGTTCTTC; CDR3: CASSEKGAYEQFF
V: TRBV5-1; length: 14; size: NA; J: TRBJ2-2; D: NA; DNA: TGCGCCAGCAGCGAACTTGCTGGGTCCGGGGAGCTGTTTTTT; CDR3: CASSELAGSGELFF
V: TRBV5-6; length: 14; size: once; J: TRBJ2-7; D: NA; DNA: TGTGCCAGCAGCTTGGCCGGGAAGCCTTACGAGCAGTACTTC; CDR3: CASSLAGKPYEQYF
V: TRBV10-3; length: 16; size: NA; J: TRBJ2-1; D: NA; DNA: TGTGCCATCAGTGAGTCAGGAGGGATCTCCTACAATGAGCAGTTCTTC; CDR3: CAISESGGISYNEQFF
V: TRBV7-9; length: 18; size: NA; J: TRBJ2-3; D: TRBD1; DNA: TGTGCCAGCAGCCCACAGGGGGTCGGTGGGTATAGCACAGATACGCAGTATTTT; CDR3: CASSPQGVGGYSTDTQYF
V: TRBV10-2; length: 13; size: NA; J: TRBJ1-1; D: NA; DNA: TGCGCCAGCAGCGGACAGCTGGTCACTGAAGCTTTCTTT; CDR3: CASSGQLVTEAFF
V: TRBV2; length: 11; size: NA; J: TRBJ2-7; D: NA; DNA: TGTGCCAGCCTGACGCTAGGGGAGCAGTACTTC; CDR3: CASLTLGEQYF
V: TRBV30; length: 14; size: NA; J: TRBJ2-1; D: TRBD1; DNA: TGTGCCTGGACCCCTGGACAGGGGCTAGATGAGCAGTTCTTC; CDR3: CAWTPGQGLDEQFF
V: TRBV10-2; length: 17; size: once; J: TRBJ2-2; D: TRBD2; DNA: TGCGCCAGCAGTTCCCGGGGGGGCGGGAGGTTCACCGGGGAGCTGTTTTTT; CDR3: CASSSRGGGRFTGELFF
V: TRBV11-2; length: 16; size: NA; J: TRBJ2-4; D: NA; DNA: TGTGCCAGCAGCTTTGGGACGGACTTAGCCAAAAACATTCAGTACTTC; CDR3: CASSFGTDLAKNIQYF